The clone carrying this T cell receptor (beta chain) appeared once. Its matching antigen is unknown. The junction differs from germline at one of its ends, possibly a read error. This sample was taken from a study of identical twins. The study, taken as a whole, reports: The presence of invariant MAIT and iNKT cells could partly confound analyses of zero-insertion sequences. Fewer insertions were carried by abundant cord blood beta clonotypes, but none was seen in memory repertoires. Findings depended on cross-sectional statistics rather than tracking the same donors.

The CDR3 has 15 residues. In germline, CDR1 is MGHRA, CDR2 YSYEKL. A universal primer binding site was introduced by template switching. The final cDNA contained unique molecular identifiers. One entry per CDR3 protein results from TCRdb running MiXCR on the 5' RACE reads. The sample records roughly 1.6 million distinct CDR3 sequences, about 31% being singletons. The clonotype comes from a newborn girl in good health. This chain joins TRBV4-1 and TRBJ1-6, with TRBD1 identical over 7 bases. Specimen: cord blood. The CDR3 coding sequence is TGCGCCGGCAGCCAAAAGGGACAGATTAATTCACCCCTCCACTTT. Translated: CAGSQKGQINSPLHF.